One and the same sample provided the 32 T cell receptor beta chains below, sequenced in a study of T cells after yellow fever vaccination. TCRdb re-derived calls from the 5' RACE reads in MiXCR, one entry per CDR3 protein. The table lists 500,000 to 650,000 distinct CDR3 sequences, about 15% of them singletons. The sample consisted of PBMCs, taken about 5 days after the first yellow fever vaccination. Receptors were obtained from a young man who received the YFV17D yellow fever vaccine.

This clonotype was picked up a small number of times. The rearrangement uses TRBV7-9 and TRBJ1-6; possible D gene TRBD1, 5 bases. V was pared by 5 bases and J by 7 bases, with 15 bases between. The germline V gene encodes CDR1 SEHNR and CDR2 FQNEAQ (reference sequence). The CDR3 extends over 15 amino acids. The CDR3 coding sequence is TGTGCCAGCAGCCTACTGCCGGGGGGAAATTCACCCCTCCACTTT. Its translation is CASSLLPGGNSPLHF.

The CDR3 bases are TGTGCCAGCAGCGATGGGGGGCTGCCGGGCACTGAAGCTTTCTTT. Protein product: CASSDGGLPGTEAFF. The V call is TRBV9, the J call TRBJ1-1, with D possibly TRBD1 on 6 matching bases. The CDR3 spans 15 residues. Looked up from germline, CDR1 is SGDLS and CDR2 is YYNGEE. With 3 bases removed from V and 4 bases from J, the gap between germline ends came to 16 bases.

This clonotype has at least ten counts. The chain joins TRBV24-1 to TRBJ2-2; D is perhaps TRBD2 (7 bases). Germline CDR1 and CDR2: KGHDR and SFDVKD. The CDR3 is made up of 13 amino acids. V was trimmed by 12 bases and J by 6 bases, leaving 16 bases between them. The CDR3 reads CASGSGGAGELFF. The CDR3 nucleotides read TGTGCCTCCGGCTCGGGGGGCGCCGGGGAGCTGTTTTTT.

Only a few counts were recorded for this clonotype. This sequence joins TRBV5-1 and TRBJ2-7; 10 bases are shared with TRBD1. The CDR3 consists of 16 residues. The V gene end was trimmed by 4 bases and the J gene end by 0 bases; junction bases not matched to a gene: 7. CDR1 SGHRS and CDR2 YFSETQ come from the germline V gene. CDR3 sequence: CASSEQGQGTSYEQYF. CDR3 DNA sequence: TGCGCCAGCAGCGAACAGGGACAGGGGACCTCCTACGAGCAGTACTTC.

This clonotype was seen a few times. V and J are TRBV7-2 and TRBJ1-1; 7 nucleotides line up with TRBD1. This CDR3 is built from 16 residues. V was pared by 5 bases and J by 0 bases, with 9 bases of the junction left unmatched. Germline lookup yields CDR1 SGHTA and CDR2 FQGNSA. Here the CDR3 DNA reads TGTGCCAGCAGCAAGCAAACAGGGGCCTTGAACACTGAAGCTTTCTTT. It yields the protein CASSKQTGALNTEAFF.

V and J are TRBV5-8 and TRBJ1-2; D call uncertain. The V end lost 1 base, the J end lost 1 base, and 5 bases lay between the germline ends. CDR3 length: 13 residues. Germline CDR1 reads SGHTS; CDR2 reads YDEGEE. The CDR3 sequence is CASSLLVNYGYTF. In nucleotides, the CDR3 is TGTGCCAGCAGCTTGTTAGTTAACTATGGCTACACCTTC.

The genes are TRBV20-1 and TRBJ1-5; D might be TRBD1 (6 bases). V lost 0 bases and J 6 bases, leaving 21 bases between the germline ends. This CDR3 comprises 17 residues. In germline, CDR1 is DFQATT, CDR2 SNEGSKA (reference sequence). CDR3 loop: CSARDPAGGGGGQPQHF. CDR3 coding DNA: TGCAGTGCTAGAGACCCTGCGGGGGGAGGGGGAGGTCAGCCCCAGCATTTT.

The rearrangement uses TRBV12-3 or TRBV12-4 and TRBJ2-1, with 10 positions matching TRBD1. The CDR3 sequence is 15 residues long. Trimming cost V 7 bases and J 2 bases; bases outside gene matches: 5. The CDR3 loop is CASKPTGGTYNEQFF. The CDR3 DNA reads as TGTGCCAGCAAGCCGACAGGGGGCACCTACAATGAGCAGTTCTTC.

V is TRBV21-1 and J is TRBJ1-6; TRBD1 reflects the table's D call only, with no check against the DNA. TRBV21-1 is tagged as a pseudogene. The CDR3 is made up of 19 amino acids. The chain's CDR3 is CASSKGYKGNGGRNSPLHF. The CDR3 nucleotides read TGTGCCAGCAGCAAAGGGTATAAAGGAAACGGGGGAAGGAATTCACCCCTCCACTTT.

This chain joins TRBV6-5 and TRBJ2-1; 10 bases map to TRBD1. This CDR3 is 15 amino acids long. Trimming at V came to 2 bases and at J to 6 bases, leaving 4 bases not matched to a gene. Germline CDR1 reads MNHEY; CDR2 reads SVGAGI. The CDR3 bases are TGTGCCAGCAGTTACAAGGACAGGGGGGCCAATGAGCAGTTCTTC. Translation gives CASSYKDRGANEQFF.

This clonotype was counted only a few times. The chain links TRBV7-2 to TRBJ2-2, with unresolved D. This CDR3 comprises 14 residues. Germline V gene lookup returns CDR1 SGHTA and CDR2 FQGNSA. V shed 1 base and J shed 4 bases, with 7 bases lying between them. As DNA, the CDR3 is TGTGCCAGCAGCTTAGTTGTGTTCACCGGGGAGCTGTTTTTT. This translates into CASSLVVFTGELFF.

In this sample, this clonotype turned up a few times. The missing conserved phenylalanine or tryptophan at the end of this CDR3 makes a read error likely. The DNA is omitted, as the CDR3 cannot be located on it reliably, and the CDR3 follows TCRdb's listing. The chain links TRBV12-5 to TRBJ2-1; the D segment call TRBD2 is taken from the table without a DNA check. Germline CDR1 and CDR2: LGHNT and FRNRAP. The CDR3 length equals 9 residues, ends included. CDR3 residues: CASGLVLEG.

This chain joins TRBV20-1 and TRBJ2-3, with D perhaps matching TRBD2 (5 bases). V lost 6 bases, J lost 3 bases, and 13 bases lay in between. Germline loops: CDR1 DFQATT, CDR2 SNEGSKA (reference sequence). The CDR3 extends over 13 amino acids. The CDR3 region has the DNA TGCAGTGCCACGAGGGTTGGTACAGATACGCAGTATTTT. Translated: CSATRVGTDTQYF.

The genes are TRBV7-3 and TRBJ2-1; D is unresolved. CDR3 length equals 15 residues. Germline CDR1 SGHTA, CDR2 FQGTGA. V was shortened by 5 bases and J by 4 bases, with 15 bases between the two germline ends. The CDR3 sequence: CASSLNSLYYNEQFF. The CDR3 DNA reads as TGTGCCAGCAGCCTTAACAGTCTTTATTACAATGAGCAGTTCTTC. Variable domain in full (rest from reference TRBV7-3 and TRBJ2-1): GAGVSQTPSNKVTEKGKYVELRCDPISGHTALYWYRQSLGQGPEFLIYFQGTGAADDSGLPNDRFFAVRPEGSVSTLKIQRTERGDSAVYLCASSLNSLYYNEQFFGPGTRLTVL.

This clonotype occurred a few times. The chain is built from TRBV7-2 and TRBJ2-5; D is perhaps TRBD2 (5 bases). Trimming shortened V by 0 bases and J by 5 bases, and 10 bases separated the two germline ends. This CDR3 spans 14 amino acids. CDR1 is SGHTA and CDR2 is FQGNSA in the germline V gene. This CDR3 is CASSLAPGYETQYF. For the CDR3, the DNA is TGTGCCAGCAGCTTAGCCCCGGGGTACGAGACCCAGTACTTC. Filled out from reference TRBV7-2 and TRBJ2-5, the complete variable domain reads GAGVSQSPSNKVTEKGKDVELRCDPISGHTALYWYRQSLGQGLEFLIYFQGNSAPDKSGLPSDRFSAERTGGSVSTLTIQRTQQEDSAVYLCASSLAPGYETQYFGPGTRLLVL.

In its sample, this clonotype was seen many times. The chain carries TRBV5-1 and TRBJ2-1, with 7 bases fitting TRBD2. This CDR3 contains 14 residues. J lost 5 bases, V lost 1 base, and 3 bases had no gene match. The germline CDR1 and CDR2 sequences are SGHRS and YFSETQ. Here the CDR3 reads CASSLTGGNNEQFF. The CDR3 nucleotides read TGCGCCAGCAGCTTGACCGGGGGGAACAATGAGCAGTTCTTC.

A few counts support this clonotype. The chain uses TRBV7-6 and TRBJ2-1; D is possibly TRBD1 (5 bases). CDR1 SGHVS and CDR2 FNYEAQ come from the germline V gene. V lost 3 bases, J lost 8 bases, and 17 bases lay in between. This CDR3 comprises 15 residues. CDR3: CASSFSLQVDHEQFF. In DNA, the CDR3 is TGTGCCAGCAGCTTCTCTTTACAGGTGGACCATGAGCAGTTCTTC.

There are a few counts of this clonotype. The chain couples TRBV7-9 to TRBJ2-3; 8 bases are a match to TRBD2. The V and J ends lost 5 bases and 2 bases, in that order; junction bases with no gene match: 9. The CDR3 has 16 residues. Germline CDR1 is SEHNR and CDR2 is FQNEAQ (reference sequence). The CDR3 reads CASSPLRGAYTDTQYF. Written as DNA, the CDR3 is TGTGCCAGCAGCCCGTTGCGGGGGGCCTACACAGATACGCAGTATTTT.

This chain uses TRBV18 with TRBJ1-1; a possible D gene is TRBD1 (5 bases). Germline V gives CDR1 KGHSH, CDR2 LQKENI. The CDR3 length is 14 residues. V lost 3 bases, J lost 3 bases, and 11 bases lay in between. Here the CDR3 DNA reads TGTGCCAGCTCACCCCGGGGCACAGACACTGAAGCTTTCTTT. Its protein product is CASSPRGTDTEAFF.

This clonotype came up a few times. The rearrangement joins TRBV7-2 to TRBJ2-3; D remains ambiguous. Germline values: CDR1 SGHTA, CDR2 FQGNSA. The CDR3 is 15 residues long. Deletions cut 1 base from V and 3 bases from J, with 11 bases between. CDR3 DNA sequence: TGTGCCAGCAGCTTAGTTGGGCGCCGAACAGATACGCAGTATTTT. Translation gives CASSLVGRRTDTQYF.

This chain joins TRBV12-3 or TRBV12-4 and TRBJ2-1; D may be TRBD1 or TRBD2 (6 bases each). This CDR3 spans 14 amino acids. Deletions cut 7 bases from V and 7 bases from J, with 17 bases between. As DNA, the CDR3 is TGTGCCAGCATCTGGGGGGCCACGTGGAATGAGCAGTTCTTC. Its protein is CASIWGATWNEQFF.

The chain employs TRBV7-2 and TRBJ2-5; the D is unclear. The V gene lost 3 bases and the J gene lost 1 base, with 9 bases spanning the gap. The CDR3 is made up of 14 amino acids. Germline lookup yields CDR1 SGHTA and CDR2 FQGNSA. The CDR3 region is CASSFGPLQETQYF. In DNA, the CDR3 is TGTGCCAGCAGCTTCGGCCCTCTCCAAGAGACCCAGTACTTC. Full variable domain (missing parts from reference TRBV7-2 and TRBJ2-5): GAGVSQSPSNKVTEKGKDVELRCDPISGHTALYWYRQSLGQGLEFLIYFQGNSAPDKSGLPSDRFSAERTGGSVSTLTIQRTQQEDSAVYLCASSFGPLQETQYFGPGTRLLVL.

This clonotype was observed a few times. V is TRBV6-1 and J is TRBJ2-5; D is possibly TRBD1 (5 bases). CDR3 length: 14 residues. CDR1 is MNHNS, CDR2 SASEGT, per germline. The V gene lost 4 bases and the J gene lost 4 bases, with 13 bases spanning the gap. CDR3 bases: TGTGCCAGCAGTGGGCAGGGAAAATCAGAGACCCAGTACTTC. This codes for CASSGQGKSETQYF.

The chain combines TRBV4-1 with TRBJ2-5; 8 nucleotides align to TRBD2. The length of the CDR3 is 18 residues. V shed 0 bases, J shed 5 bases, and the junction held 14 bases outside the gene matches. The germline V gene encodes CDR1 MGHRA and CDR2 YSYEKL. CDR3 amino acids: CASSQDPGQRGRIETQYF. CDR3 coding DNA: TGCGCCAGCAGCCAAGATCCCGGACAGCGGGGGCGTATCGAGACCCAGTACTTC.

This clonotype was seen ten or more times. V is TRBV28 and J is TRBJ1-1; D is unclear. Germline CDR1 reads MDHEN; CDR2 reads SYDVKM. The CDR3 runs to 14 residues. V lost 7 bases to trimming and J lost 1 base, with 13 bases between them. The CDR3 coding sequence is TGTGCCAGCACCCCGATGGGCTGGAACACTGAAGCTTTCTTT. Protein sequence: CASTPMGWNTEAFF.

The rearrangement links TRBV12-3 or TRBV12-4 to TRBJ2-1; TRBD2 matches at 7 bases. The V and J ends lost 7 bases and 4 bases, in that order; junction bases with no gene match: 10. This CDR3 region has 15 residues. The CDR3 region is CASTLTLAEYNEQFF. CDR3 DNA sequence: TGTGCCAGCACCTTGACGCTAGCGGAATACAATGAGCAGTTCTTC.

This chain joins TRBV29-1 and TRBJ2-7, with 7 bases that match TRBD1. This CDR3 has 17 residues. V was clipped by 1 base and J by 6 bases; unmatched bases: 18. The V gene's germline CDR1 is SQVTM and CDR2 ANQGSEA. CDR3 sequence: CSVEGMTGWDRGGEQYF. The CDR3 coding sequence is TGCAGCGTTGAAGGCATGACAGGCTGGGACAGAGGAGGCGAGCAGTACTTC.

In this sample, this clonotype turned up many times. The chain couples TRBV5-1 to TRBJ1-3; no reliable D call. Trimming removed 0 bases at V and 4 bases at J, with 11 bases between. Germline loops: CDR1 SGHRS, CDR2 YFSETQ. CDR3 length: 15 amino acids. CDR3 in amino acids: CASSLAPTKGNTIYF. Written as DNA, the CDR3 is TGCGCCAGCAGCTTGGCACCAACTAAAGGAAACACCATATATTTT.

This clonotype was counted a few times. The CDR3 loop is CARAKDRYNEQFF. CDR3 nucleotide sequence: TGTGCCAGAGCAAAAGACAGATACAATGAGCAGTTCTTC. V and J are TRBV27 and TRBJ2-1; D perhaps matches TRBD1 (5 bases). Germline CDR1 is MNHEY and CDR2 is SMNVEV (reference sequence). Trimming shortened V by 9 bases and J by 4 bases, and 13 bases separated the two germline ends. This CDR3 has 13 amino acids.

This clonotype was counted only a few times. The rearrangement joins TRBV5-1 to TRBJ2-3, with 8 bases fitting TRBD1. The CDR3 is 14 residues long. Trimming took 7 bases from V and 3 from J; bases not matched to a gene: 7. Germline V gene sequence: CDR1 SGHRS, CDR2 YFSETQ. The CDR3 nucleotides read TGCGCCAGCGCTCACCGACAGGGGACAGATACGCAGTATTTT. Translated: CASAHRQGTDTQYF.

This clonotype was recorded a few times. The chain couples TRBV12-1 to TRBJ1-1; the D call in the table, TRBD1, was not verified against the DNA. TRBV12-1 is annotated as a pseudogene. This CDR3 is 15 amino acids long. Here the CDR3 reads CASSFAFQGITEAFF. The CDR3 DNA reads as TGTGCCAGCAGCTTTGCGTTTCAGGGGATCACTGAAGCTTTCTTT.

J is TRBJ2-1 and V is TRBV11-2; D gene ambiguous. The germline CDR1 and CDR2 sequences are SGHAT and FQNNGV. The CDR3 length is 12 residues. Trimming shortened V by 5 bases and J by 13 bases, and 15 bases separated the two germline ends. CDR3 sequence (DNA): TGTGCCAGCAGCGTCTCGACGGTTAGCCAGTTCTTC. Protein sequence: CASSVSTVSQFF.